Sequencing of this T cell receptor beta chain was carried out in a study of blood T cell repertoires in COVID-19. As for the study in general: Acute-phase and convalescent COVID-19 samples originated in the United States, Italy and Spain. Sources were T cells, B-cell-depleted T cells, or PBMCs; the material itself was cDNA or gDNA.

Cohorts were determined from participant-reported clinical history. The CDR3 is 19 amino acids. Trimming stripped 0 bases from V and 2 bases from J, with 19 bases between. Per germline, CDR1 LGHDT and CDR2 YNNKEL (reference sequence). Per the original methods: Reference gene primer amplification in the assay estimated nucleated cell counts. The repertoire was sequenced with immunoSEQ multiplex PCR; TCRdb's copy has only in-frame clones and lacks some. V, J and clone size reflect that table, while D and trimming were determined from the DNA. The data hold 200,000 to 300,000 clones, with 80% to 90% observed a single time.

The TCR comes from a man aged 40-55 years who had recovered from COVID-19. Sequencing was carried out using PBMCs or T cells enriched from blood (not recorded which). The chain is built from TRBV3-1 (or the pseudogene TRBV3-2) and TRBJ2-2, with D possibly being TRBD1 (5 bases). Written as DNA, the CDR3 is TGTGCCAGCAGCCAAGATCTTAGTGTGGCAGGGTTCAACACCGGGGAGCTGTTTTTT. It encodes CASSQDLSVAGFNTGELFF.